The 10 T cell receptor beta chains given below trace back to one sample, sequenced in a study of T cell responses to AZD1222 COVID-19 vaccine. Profiling relied on immunoSEQ multiplex PCR, and the TCRdb table lists in-frame clones only, not all of them. Counted here are 90,000 to 100,000 clones, roughly 84% occurring once; the ten biggest clones make up 13% to 15%. Sequenced material: peripheral blood, taken 28 days after the second AZD1222 dose. The receptors derive from an adult who received the AZD1222 COVID-19 vaccine.

The rearrangement uses TRBV5-4 and TRBJ2-5; 11 nucleotides agree with TRBD1. From germline, CDR1 is SGHNT and CDR2 YYREEE (reference sequence). V was pared by 0 bases and J by 4 bases, with 2 bases of the junction left unmatched. This CDR3 spans 15 amino acids. The CDR3 DNA follows: TGTGCCAGCAGCTTGGCCGGGACAGGGGGAGAGACCCAGTACTTC. Amino acid sequence: CASSLAGTGGETQYF.

This clone was counted only a few times. V is TRBV7-3 and J is TRBJ2-2; D gene ambiguous. The CDR3 covers 12 residues. Trimming took off 3 bases at V and 2 bases at J, with 1 base between the two ends. CDR1 and CDR2 (germline): SGHTA, FQGTGA. The CDR3 loop reads CASSFNTGELFF. CDR3 in DNA: TGTGCCAGCAGCTTTAACACCGGGGAGCTGTTTTTT.

This chain uses TRBV7-3 with TRBJ1-4, with TRBD1 matching over 7 bases. Germline V gene data show CDR1 as SGHTA and CDR2 as FQGTGA. Trimming removed 1 base from V and 5 bases from J; junction bases left unmatched: 4. This CDR3 has 15 amino acids. The CDR3 sequence is CASSLRPGGNEKLFF. In DNA, the CDR3 is TGTGCCAGCAGCTTAAGGCCAGGGGGGAATGAAAAACTGTTTTTT.

The rearrangement joins TRBV7-9 to TRBJ2-7; TRBD2 matches 8 bases. V gave up 5 bases and J gave up 5 bases; unmatched junction bases: 14. This CDR3 is built from 16 residues. Germline CDR1 SEHNR, CDR2 FQNEAQ (reference sequence). The CDR3 nucleotides are TGTGCCAGCAGCCCTATGGGGGGACTAGGGCCGCACGAGCAGTACTTC. Its protein product is CASSPMGGLGPHEQYF. Complete variable domain (other parts from reference TRBV7-9 and TRBJ2-7): DTGVSQNPRHKITKRGQNVTFRCDPISEHNRLYWYRQTLGQGPEFLTYFQNEAQLEKSRLLSDRFSAERPKGSFSTLEIQRTEQGDSAMYLCASSPMGGLGPHEQYFGPGTRLTVT.

The table lists this clone with a few counts. J is TRBJ1-1 and V is TRBV5-1; maybe TRBD1 (6 bases). Germline lookup yields CDR1 SGHRS and CDR2 YFSETQ. CDR3 length equals 15 residues. Trimming removed 3 bases at V and 0 bases at J, with 12 bases between. The DNA of the CDR3 is TGCGCCAGCAGCTGGAAACAGGGATTGAACACTGAAGCTTTCTTT. This encodes CASSWKQGLNTEAFF.

The V and J genes are TRBV28 and TRBJ1-1, with D uncertain. V was trimmed by 6 bases and J by 4 bases, leaving 9 bases between them. Germline V gene sequence: CDR1 MDHEN, CDR2 SYDVKM. This CDR3 is 12 amino acids long. The DNA for the CDR3 is TGTGCCAGCAGGGGCATGGGCACTGAAGCTTTCTTT. This codes for CASRGMGTEAFF. Full variable domain (outside the CDR3, taken from reference TRBV28 and TRBJ1-1): DVKVTQSSRYLVKRTGEKVFLECVQDMDHENMFWYRQDPGLGLRLIYFSYDVKMKEKGDIPEGYSVSREKKERFSLILESASTNQTSMYLCASRGMGTEAFFGQGTRLTVV.

The chain carries TRBV27 and TRBJ2-7, with D perhaps matching TRBD2 (7 bases). The V and J ends lost 8 bases and 0 bases respectively, with 17 bases between them. The CDR3 has 15 residues. Germline V gene data show CDR1 as MNHEY and CDR2 as SMNVEV (reference sequence). As DNA, the CDR3 is TGTGCCAGCGGGACACTAGCGTTGAGCTCCTACGAGCAGTACTTC. Its translation is CASGTLALSSYEQYF.

The table lists this clone with a count of one. This chain joins TRBV6-7 and TRBJ2-5; D might be TRBD1 (6 bases). Being an ORF, TRBV6-7 has a function that is uncertain. CDR3 length equals 16 residues. Trimming cost V 0 bases and J 0 bases, with 11 bases left between them. The CDR3 loop reads CASSYSLQGYQETQYF. CDR3 DNA sequence: TGTGCCAGCAGTTACTCCTTACAGGGATACCAAGAGACCCAGTACTTC.

The chain combines TRBV4-3 with TRBJ1-1; D is ambiguous. CDR1 LGHNA and CDR2 YSLEER come from the germline V gene. Trimming took 1 base from V and 0 from J, leaving 6 bases between them. The length of the CDR3 is 14 residues. The DNA for the CDR3 is TGCGCCAGCAGCCAAGGGGGAATGAACACTGAAGCTTTCTTT. Protein: CASSQGGMNTEAFF.

This sequence joins TRBV27 and TRBJ2-5, with 12 bases identical to TRBD2. J lost 6 bases, V lost 5 bases, and 4 bases had no gene match. The CDR3 is 14 amino acids. The germline V gene has CDR1 MNHEY and CDR2 SMNVEV (reference sequence). CDR3: CASSLAGGQQTQYF. CDR3 coding DNA: TGTGCCAGCAGTCTAGCGGGGGGGCAACAGACCCAGTACTTC.